This T cell receptor beta chain was profiled in a study of shared clonotypes between healthy human individuals. Whole-study results and caveats: Relative to their counterparts shared across all four donors, non-shared clonotypes exhibited diminished generation probabilities.

Sequenced by immunoSEQ multiplex PCR; TCRdb stores in-frame clones only, minus some. The table includes 2 million to 2.5 million clones, under 95% detected once. This clone was detected once. Its target is not known. The V end lost 6 bases, the J end lost 4 bases, and 16 bases lay between the germline ends. CDR1 is MDHEN, CDR2 SYDVKM, per germline. This CDR3 has 14 residues. Sample: naive CD4+ T cells from PBMCs. Described subset: CD45RA+ positively selected. The sequence was obtained from a man aged 18 to 29 in good health. Some clones in this sample may be carry-over from other donors' samples. The rearrangement joins TRBV28 to TRBJ2-7; tentative D call: TRBD1 (5 bases). The CDR3, as DNA: TGTGCCAGCAGGGCCGACAGAGGAAAATACGAGCAGTACTTC. Its translation is CASRADRGKYEQYF.